What follows are 9 T cell receptor beta chains derived from one specimen sequenced in a study of blood T cell repertoires in COVID-19. Clones were sequenced by immunoSEQ multiplex PCR, and TCRdb holds only the in-frame ones, with some missing. The sample lists roughly 52,000 clones, roughly 80% occurring once. The source material was peripheral blood. These receptors were taken from a human donor in a cohort sampled during active or convalescent COVID-19.

In this sample, this clone turned up once. The chain uses TRBV24-1 and TRBJ2-3; possible D gene TRBD2, 6 bases. V lost 9 bases and J lost 2, with 11 bases in between. The CDR3 length is 13 residues. In germline, CDR1 is KGHDR, CDR2 SFDVKD. The CDR3 sequence: CATGLADTDTQYF. The CDR3 coding sequence is TGTGCCACCGGTTTAGCGGACACAGATACGCAGTATTTT.

On this clone: The germline gene is not matched at one end of the junction; a read error may be the cause. J is TRBJ2-7 and V is TRBV5-5, with D perhaps TRBD1 (6 bases). The germline CDR1 and CDR2 sequences are SGHKS and YYEKEE (reference sequence). This CDR3 has 14 residues. The CDR3 DNA reads as TGTGCCAGCACCTTGGAGGACAGCTCCTACGAGCAGTACTTC. Translated: CASTLEDSSYEQYF.

This rearrangement joins TRBV10-3 to TRBJ2-7; D possibly corresponds to TRBD2 (6 bases). V gave up 9 bases and J gave up 6 bases, with 27 bases separating them. The CDR3 loop spans 16 amino acids. CDR1 is ENHRY, CDR2 SYGVKD, per germline. The CDR3, as DNA: TGTGCCATGGGTGACGGGGGTCTAGCAAGGTTCGGCGAGCAGTACTTC. This gives the protein CAMGDGGLARFGEQYF.

The CDR3 spells CASSDSKNIQYF. CDR3 DNA: TGTGCCAGCAGCGACTCAAAAAACATTCAGTACTTC. This chain uses TRBV3-1 (or the pseudogene TRBV3-2) with TRBJ2-4; D ambiguous. V gave up 5 bases and J gave up 4 bases, with 6 bases separating them. Germline-derived CDR1 and CDR2 are LGHDT and YNNKEL (reference sequence). The CDR3 is 12 residues long.

The chain combines TRBV6-7 with TRBJ2-1, with 8 bases identical to TRBD1. TRBV6-7 carries the ORF label, with uncertain function. J gave up 4 bases and V 3 bases, and 11 bases lay outside the gene matches. This CDR3 has 17 amino acids. The CDR3 reads CASSYSHQGAEYNEQFF. The CDR3 DNA is TGTGCCAGCAGTTATTCCCACCAGGGGGCGGAGTACAATGAGCAGTTCTTC.

This chain uses TRBV3-1 (or the pseudogene TRBV3-2) with TRBJ2-5; no clear D. V dropped 0 bases and J dropped 2 bases, with 16 bases sitting between them. Germline values: CDR1 LGHDT, CDR2 YNNKEL (reference sequence). This CDR3 contains 17 residues. CDR3 in amino acids: CASSQDQPGRGQETQYF. The CDR3 DNA reads as TGTGCCAGCAGCCAAGATCAACCGGGTCGTGGGCAAGAGACCCAGTACTTC.

This chain joins TRBV19 and TRBJ2-1; D possibly corresponds to TRBD2 (5 bases). The germline gives CDR1 LNHDA, CDR2 SQIVND (reference sequence). The CDR3 is 12 residues long. The V end was cut by 4 bases, the J end by 7 bases, with 8 bases between. CDR3 sequence reads: CASSSSGNEQFF. CDR3 DNA: TGTGCCAGTAGTAGCAGCGGTAATGAGCAGTTCTTC.

This sequence joins TRBV30 and TRBJ2-1; 16 bases agree with TRBD2. This CDR3 comprises 19 residues. Germline-derived CDR1 and CDR2 are GTSNPN and SVGIG (reference sequence). With 0 bases clipped from V and 2 bases from J, the junction kept 7 bases outside the gene matches. The CDR3 nucleotides read TGTGCCTGGAGTGTACAGGGACTAGCGGGGGGGCAGGCCTACAATGAGCAGTTCTTC. This gives the protein CAWSVQGLAGGQAYNEQFF. The variable domain in full, with the rest retrieved from reference TRBV30 and TRBJ2-1, is SQTIHQWPATLVQPVGSPLSLECTVEGTSNPNLYWYRQAAGRGLQLLFYSVGIGQISSEVPQNLSASRPQDRQFILSSKKLLLSDSGFYLCAWSVQGLAGGQAYNEQFFGPGTRLTVL.

The chain recombines TRBV6-5 with TRBJ2-7; D is possibly TRBD1 (6 bases). Looked up from germline, CDR1 is MNHEY and CDR2 is SVGAGI. The V end lost 7 bases, the J end lost 7 bases, and 17 bases lay between the germline ends. There are 13 residues in the CDR3. DNA for the CDR3: TGTGCCAGCACCCACAGGGACCAGGGGGAGCAGTACTTC. Protein product: CASTHRDQGEQYF.